The 32 T cell receptor beta chains reported below all come from one sample, sequenced in a study of cytomegalovirus exposure and HLA in healthy donors. Use of 60 Vbeta and 13 Jbeta primers characterized the PCR. Here immunoSEQ multiplex PCR was the method, and the copy in TCRdb shows in-frame clones only, minus some. The table records roughly 130,000 clones, 88% of them present only once. Sequenced sample: PBMCs. These receptors originate from a woman aged 40 to 49 in good health and CMV-seronegative.

The chain recombines TRBV2 with TRBJ2-2; 7 nucleotides line up with TRBD1. The germline CDR1 and CDR2 sequences are SNHLY and FYNNEI. After removal of 3 bases from V and 6 bases from J, the junction contained 7 bases not matched to a gene. This CDR3 has 15 residues. Here the CDR3 reads CASSDVTGRAGELFF. The CDR3 DNA sequence: TGTGCCAGCAGTGACGTGACAGGGAGAGCCGGGGAGCTGTTTTTT.

V gene TRBV7-8 combines with J gene TRBJ2-7; D might be TRBD1 (6 bases). Trimming cost V 7 bases and J 6 bases, with 25 bases left between them. Germline CDR1 reads SGHVS; CDR2 reads FQNEAQ. The CDR3 is 16 residues long. The CDR3 nucleotides are TGTGCCAGCAACCCGACAGGATTTGGTATGACCCCCGAGCAGTACTTC. It specifies CASNPTGFGMTPEQYF.

This sequence joins TRBV5-4 and TRBJ1-4, with TRBD1 as a possible D gene (5 bases). Germline V gene data show CDR1 as SGHNT and CDR2 as YYREEE (reference sequence). Trimming removed 0 bases at V and 0 bases at J, with 6 bases between. The CDR3 loop spans 15 amino acids. The CDR3 is CASSLGQTTNEKLFF. The CDR3 region has the DNA TGTGCCAGCAGCTTGGGACAGACAACTAATGAAAAACTGTTTTTT.

DNA for the CDR3: TGTGCCAGCAGCTTTCGAGACTCCTACGAGCAGTACTTC. Protein: CASSFRDSYEQYF. The chain links TRBV7-9 to TRBJ2-5; no definite D call. The DNA end favors TRBJ2-7, so the J call may be wrong. The germline V gene has CDR1 SEHNR and CDR2 FQNEAQ (reference sequence). The CDR3 consists of 13 residues.

This chain uses TRBV11-2 with TRBJ1-2; no clear D. Trimming took off 3 bases at V and 4 bases at J, with 9 bases between the two ends. There are 13 residues in the CDR3. In germline, CDR1 is SGHAT, CDR2 FQNNGV. The chain's CDR3 is CASSLEGTYGYTF. The CDR3 DNA reads TGTGCCAGCAGCTTGGAGGGTACCTATGGCTACACCTTC.

The V call is TRBV6-5, the J call TRBJ1-2; 7 nucleotides match TRBD1. Per the germline V gene, CDR1 is MNHEY and CDR2 is SVGAGI. This CDR3 is 14 amino acids long. V was clipped by 2 bases and J by 3 bases; unmatched bases: 3. For the CDR3, the DNA is TGTGCCAGCAGTTACGCGACAGGGCACTATGGCTACACCTTC. It specifies CASSYATGHYGYTF.

The chain employs TRBV11-3 and TRBJ1-1; a possible D gene is TRBD1 (5 bases). CDR3 length equals 13 residues. Germline CDR1 and CDR2: SGHNT and YENEEA. The V gene lost 7 bases and the J gene lost 4 bases, with 13 bases spanning the gap. CDR3 in amino acids: CASIPGWGTEAFF. The CDR3 DNA follows: TGTGCCAGCATCCCAGGGTGGGGCACTGAAGCTTTCTTT.

This chain uses TRBV5-4 with TRBJ2-7; 8 bases map to TRBD1. Germline V gives CDR1 SGHNT, CDR2 YYREEE (reference sequence). Trimming removed 6 bases from V and 10 bases from J; junction bases left unmatched: 12. This CDR3 is 13 amino acids long. This CDR3 is CASTYRGEGLQYF. CDR3 sequence (DNA): TGTGCCAGCACCTACAGGGGGGAAGGACTCCAGTACTTC.

This rearrangement joins TRBV2 to TRBJ2-7, with TRBD2 identical over 10 bases. The V and J ends lost 9 bases and 4 bases, in that order; junction bases with no gene match: 6. Germline loops: CDR1 SNHLY, CDR2 FYNNEI. The CDR3 extends over 13 amino acids. DNA of the CDR3: TGTGCCAGTTTCCTAGCGGGAGCGTACGAGCAGTACTTC. Protein: CASFLAGAYEQYF.

This clone was seen once. The chain is built from TRBV20-1 and TRBJ1-2; D remains ambiguous. The CDR3 loop spans 11 amino acids. Germline loops: CDR1 DFQATT, CDR2 SNEGSKA (reference sequence). Trimming stripped 4 bases from V and 6 bases from J, with 9 bases between. The CDR3 protein is CSATVQDGYTF. CDR3 sequence (DNA): TGCAGTGCTACGGTTCAGGATGGCTACACCTTC.

This chain uses TRBV6-1 with TRBJ2-1; D possibly corresponds to TRBD2 (5 bases). CDR1 is MNHNS and CDR2 is SASEGT in the germline V gene. The CDR3 is 12 residues long. Trimming stripped 8 bases from V and 5 bases from J, with 10 bases between. CDR3 nucleotides: TGTGCCAGCGGACTGCGGGACAATGAGCAGTTCTTC. It yields the protein CASGLRDNEQFF.

There are a few counts of this clone. The rearrangement joins TRBV14 to TRBJ1-1; 7 bases are shared with TRBD1. Germline V CDR1 and CDR2: SGHDN, FVKESK. The V and J ends lost 4 bases and 7 bases, in that order; junction bases with no gene match: 6. The CDR3 covers 13 residues. DNA for the CDR3: TGTGCCAGCAGCCCCTTGACAGGGCTTGAAGCTTTCTTT. Translated, it gives CASSPLTGLEAFF.

This chain joins TRBV7-9 and TRBJ2-5; D gene uncertain. V dropped 5 bases and J dropped 3 bases, with 7 bases sitting between them. Per the germline V gene, CDR1 is SEHNR and CDR2 is FQNEAQ (reference sequence). This CDR3 region has 12 residues. DNA of the CDR3: TGTGCCAGCAGCGCCCAGGAAGAGACCCAGTACTTC. Its translation is CASSAQEETQYF.

The chain links TRBV7-9 to TRBJ2-2; D is undetermined. With 7 bases removed from V and 6 bases from J, the gap between germline ends came to 9 bases. This CDR3 is built from 12 residues. Germline V lookup: CDR1 SEHNR, CDR2 FQNEAQ (reference sequence). The CDR3 sequence is CASTLVSGELFF. The DNA of the CDR3 is TGTGCCAGCACCCTAGTATCCGGGGAGCTGTTTTTT.

The chain combines TRBV28 with TRBJ1-4; 7 bases fit TRBD1. The CDR3 runs to 13 residues. Germline assignment: CDR1 MDHEN and CDR2 SYDVKM. The junction had 8 bases not matched to a gene; V was cut back by 8 bases and J by 8 bases. CDR3 sequence reads: CASSGQPWEKLFF. CDR3 DNA: TGTGCCAGCTCGGGACAGCCCTGGGAAAAACTGTTTTTT.

The V gene is TRBV11-2, the J gene TRBJ1-5; no clear D. Germline V CDR1 and CDR2: SGHAT, FQNNGV. This CDR3 region has 17 residues. Trimming stripped 0 bases from V and 3 bases from J, with 15 bases between. In DNA form, the CDR3 reads TGTGCCAGCAGCTTAGATAGGATTGGGCAGGCCAATCAGCCCCAGCATTTT. As protein: CASSLDRIGQANQPQHF. Complete variable domain (other parts from reference TRBV11-2 and TRBJ1-5): EAGVAQSPRYKIIEKRQSVAFWCNPISGHATLYWYQQILGQGPKLLIQFQNNGVVDDSQLPKDRFSAERLKGVDSTLKIQPAKLEDSAVYLCASSLDRIGQANQPQHFGDGTRLSIL.

The CDR3 DNA sequence: TGTGCCAGCAGCCTCAACAGGGGGGAGACCCAGTACTTC. As protein: CASSLNRGETQYF. The chain joins TRBV7-3 to TRBJ2-5; 8 nucleotides align to TRBD1. Germline V gene data show CDR1 as SGHTA and CDR2 as FQGTGA. The ends lost 5 bases at V and 5 bases at J; junction bases unmatched: 4. The CDR3 loop spans 13 amino acids.

V and J are TRBV27 and TRBJ2-3; D is undetermined. Looked up from germline, CDR1 is MNHEY and CDR2 is SMNVEV (reference sequence). The V and J ends lost 4 bases and 5 bases respectively, with 4 bases between them. There are 11 residues in the CDR3. CDR3 amino acids: CASSSGDTQYF. CDR3 DNA sequence: TGTGCCAGCAGTTCCGGAGATACGCAGTATTTT.

CDR3 residues: CASSIWQAGNEKLFF. DNA of the CDR3: TGTGCCAGTAGTATCTGGCAGGCGGGAAATGAAAAACTGTTTTTT. The chain joins TRBV19 to TRBJ1-4; D call uncertain. Germline CDR1 LNHDA, CDR2 SQIVND (reference sequence). The CDR3 loop spans 15 amino acids. The V gene lost 3 bases and the J gene lost 5 bases, with 13 bases spanning the gap.

The V gene is TRBV5-1, the J gene TRBJ2-7; 7 bases match TRBD1. Germline assignment: CDR1 SGHRS and CDR2 YFSETQ. The CDR3 spans 14 residues. After removal of 3 bases from V and 3 bases from J, the junction contained 6 bases not matched to a gene. The CDR3, as DNA: TGCGCCAGCAGCTCCGGACAGGTCAACTACGAGCAGTACTTC. Protein: CASSSGQVNYEQYF.

The CDR3 coding sequence is TGTGCCATCAGTGGGACGACAGCTGGAAACACCATATATTTT. This codes for CAISGTTAGNTIYF. This sequence joins TRBV10-3 and TRBJ1-3; maybe TRBD1 (5 bases). CDR3 length equals 14 residues. Germline CDR1 ENHRY, CDR2 SYGVKD. The germline V and J ends were trimmed by 4 bases and 2 bases, with 9 bases remaining between them.

The genes are TRBV7-9 and TRBJ2-2; D remains unclear. The CDR3 totals 11 residues. V shed 5 bases and J shed 7 bases, with 5 bases lying between them. The V gene's germline CDR1 is SEHNR and CDR2 FQNEAQ (reference sequence). The CDR3 region has the DNA TGTGCCAGCAGCCGAGGCGGGGAGCTGTTTTTT. Translated: CASSRGGELFF.

The chain has TRBV29-1 and TRBJ1-1; 7 bases map to TRBD1. Trimming at V came to 7 bases and at J to 5 bases, leaving 22 bases not matched to a gene. CDR1 is SQVTM, CDR2 ANQGSEA, per germline. The CDR3 covers 17 residues. CDR3 DNA: TGCAGCGCCGACAGTGGCGGGACAGAGGGGGGTGGGACTGAAGCTTTCTTT. Its protein is CSADSGGTEGGGTEAFF.

The chain has TRBV30 and TRBJ1-3; a possible D gene is TRBD1 (5 bases). CDR1 and CDR2 (germline): GTSNPN, SVGIG (reference sequence). This CDR3 has 15 residues. Trimming stripped 2 bases from V and 2 bases from J, with 13 bases between. This CDR3 reads CAWSIGHKAGNTIYF. The CDR3 DNA follows: TGTGCCTGGAGTATAGGACATAAGGCTGGAAACACCATATATTTT.

The V gene is TRBV7-9, the J gene TRBJ1-4, with D perhaps TRBD1 (5 bases). CDR3 length: 13 amino acids. The germline V and J ends were trimmed by 8 bases and 12 bases, with 19 bases remaining between them. The germline gives CDR1 SEHNR, CDR2 FQNEAQ (reference sequence). CDR3: CASASGEFRQLFF. CDR3 sequence (DNA): TGTGCCAGCGCCTCGGGGGAATTCCGTCAACTGTTTTTT.

About this clone: At one of its ends the junction is not consistent with the germline gene, which may arise from a read error. The CDR3 region is CSSSSIAIEQFF. In DNA, the CDR3 is TGTTCCAGCAGCTCCATAGCTATTGAGCAGTTCTTC. The J gene is TRBJ2-1, the V gene TRBV7-9; D not certain. Germline V lookup: CDR1 SEHNR, CDR2 FQNEAQ (reference sequence). The CDR3 runs 12 residues.

The chain joins TRBV28 to TRBJ2-1, with 7 bases fitting TRBD2. J gave up 5 bases and V 8 bases, and 12 bases lay outside the gene matches. From germline, CDR1 is MDHEN and CDR2 SYDVKM. The CDR3 contains 15 residues. CDR3 in amino acids: CASRFPGLNDNEQFF. The CDR3 DNA reads TGTGCCAGCCGATTTCCGGGACTAAACGACAATGAGCAGTTCTTC.

The rearrangement joins TRBV5-1 to TRBJ2-1, with D uncertain. This CDR3 contains 14 residues. V was clipped by 0 bases and J by 5 bases, with 9 bases between them. Germline lookup yields CDR1 SGHRS and CDR2 YFSETQ. CDR3 loop: CASSLGDLNNEQFF. CDR3 in DNA: TGCGCCAGCAGCTTGGGAGACTTGAACAATGAGCAGTTCTTC. The variable domain in full, completed from reference TRBV5-1 and TRBJ2-1, reads KAGVTQTPRYLIKTRGQQVTLSCSPISGHRSVSWYQQTPGQGLQFLFEYFSETQRNKGNFPGRFSGRQFSNSRSEMNVSTLELGDSALYLCASSLGDLNNEQFFGPGTRLTVL.

CDR3 sequence (DNA): TGTGCCAGCAGCACCTTAGCGGGAGGGTCTTACAATGAGCAGTTCTTC. The encoded protein is CASSTLAGGSYNEQFF. The rearrangement links TRBV5-4 to TRBJ2-1; 11 nucleotides align to TRBD2. The CDR3 length is 16 residues. Germline V gene sequence: CDR1 SGHNT, CDR2 YYREEE (reference sequence). V was clipped by 4 bases and J by 4 bases; unmatched bases: 7.

V usage is TRBV6-5 and J usage is TRBJ1-2; TRBD1 might be the D (5 bases). Germline V lookup: CDR1 MNHEY, CDR2 SVGAGI. Trimming cost V 10 bases and J 7 bases, with 22 bases left between them. The CDR3 extends over 14 amino acids. The CDR3 nucleotides read TGTGCCACACTGTCGGGGGGGTCCGGGGGTGGCTACACCTTC. The encoded protein is CATLSGGSGGGYTF.

The chain uses TRBV25-1 and TRBJ2-5; TRBD2 aligns across 14 bases. The CDR3 runs to 16 residues. Germline V gives CDR1 MGHDK, CDR2 SYGVNS. The V segment lost 5 bases and the J segment 5 bases; nucleotides outside the gene matches: 7. CDR3 in DNA: TGTGCCAGCAGTCCGGGACTAGCGGGAGTCGGGGAGACCCAGTACTTC. This codes for CASSPGLAGVGETQYF.

In its sample, this clone was seen once. The chain links TRBV5-1 to TRBJ1-2, with 8 bases lining up with TRBD1. CDR3 length: 14 amino acids. The V segment lost 4 bases and the J segment 2 bases; nucleotides outside the gene matches: 4. Germline values: CDR1 SGHRS, CDR2 YFSETQ. The CDR3 here is CASSPTGGNYGYTF. The CDR3 bases are TGCGCCAGCAGCCCTACAGGGGGAAACTATGGCTACACCTTC. Filled out from reference TRBV5-1 and TRBJ1-2, the complete variable domain reads KAGVTQTPRYLIKTRGQQVTLSCSPISGHRSVSWYQQTPGQGLQFLFEYFSETQRNKGNFPGRFSGRQFSNSRSEMNVSTLELGDSALYLCASSPTGGNYGYTFGSGTRLTVV.